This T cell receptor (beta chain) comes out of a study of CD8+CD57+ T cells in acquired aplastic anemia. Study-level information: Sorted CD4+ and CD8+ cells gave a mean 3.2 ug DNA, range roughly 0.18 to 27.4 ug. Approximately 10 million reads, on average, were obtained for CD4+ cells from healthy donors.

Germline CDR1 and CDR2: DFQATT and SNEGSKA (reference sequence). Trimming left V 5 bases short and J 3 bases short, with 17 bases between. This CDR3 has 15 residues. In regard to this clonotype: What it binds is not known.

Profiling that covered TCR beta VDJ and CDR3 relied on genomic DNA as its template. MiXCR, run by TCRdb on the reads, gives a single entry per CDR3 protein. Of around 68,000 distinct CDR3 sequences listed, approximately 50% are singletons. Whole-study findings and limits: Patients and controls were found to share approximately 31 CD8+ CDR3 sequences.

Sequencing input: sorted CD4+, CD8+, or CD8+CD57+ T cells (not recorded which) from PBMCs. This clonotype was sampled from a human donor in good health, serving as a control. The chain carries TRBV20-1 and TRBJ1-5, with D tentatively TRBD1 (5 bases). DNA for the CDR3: TGCAGTGCTGGGGGGAACCGGGCCCCCAATCAGCCCCAGCATTTT. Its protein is CSAGGNRAPNQPQHF.